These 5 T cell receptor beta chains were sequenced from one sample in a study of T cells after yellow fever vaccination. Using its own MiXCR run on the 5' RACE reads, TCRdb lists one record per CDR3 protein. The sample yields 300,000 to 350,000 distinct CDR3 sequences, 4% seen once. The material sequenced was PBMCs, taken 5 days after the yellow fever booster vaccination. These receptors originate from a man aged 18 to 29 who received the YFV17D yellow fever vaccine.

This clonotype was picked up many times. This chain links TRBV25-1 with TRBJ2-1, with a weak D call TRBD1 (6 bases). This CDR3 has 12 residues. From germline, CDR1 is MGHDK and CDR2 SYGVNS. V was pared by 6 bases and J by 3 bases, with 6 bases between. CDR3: CASRDSYNEQFF. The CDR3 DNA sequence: TGTGCCAGCAGGGACAGCTACAATGAGCAGTTCTTC.

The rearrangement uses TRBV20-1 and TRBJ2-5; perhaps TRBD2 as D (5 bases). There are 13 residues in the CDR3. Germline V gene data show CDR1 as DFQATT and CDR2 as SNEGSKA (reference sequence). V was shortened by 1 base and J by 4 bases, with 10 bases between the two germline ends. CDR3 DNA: TGCAGTGCTAGAGTCATGGGGAGAGAGACCCAGTACTTC. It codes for CSARVMGRETQYF.

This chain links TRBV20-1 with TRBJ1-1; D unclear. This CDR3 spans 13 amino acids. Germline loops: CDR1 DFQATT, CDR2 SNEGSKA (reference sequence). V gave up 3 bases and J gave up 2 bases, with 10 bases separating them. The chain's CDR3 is CSASNSLNTEAFF. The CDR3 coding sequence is TGCAGTGCTAGTAATAGCTTAAACACTGAAGCTTTCTTT.

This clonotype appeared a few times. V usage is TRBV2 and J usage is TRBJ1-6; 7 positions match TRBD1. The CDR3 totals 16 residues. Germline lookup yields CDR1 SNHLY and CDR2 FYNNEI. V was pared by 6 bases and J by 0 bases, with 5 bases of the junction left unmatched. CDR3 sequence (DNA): TGTGCCAGCAGGAGGGGACAGAGCTCCTATAATTCACCCCTCCACTTT. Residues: CASRRGQSSYNSPLHF. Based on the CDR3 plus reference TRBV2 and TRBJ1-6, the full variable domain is EPEVTQTPSHQVTQMGQEVILRCVPISNHLYFYWYRQILGQKVEFLVSFYNNEISEKSEIFDDQFSVERPDGSNFTLKIRSTKLEDSAMYFCASRRGQSSYNSPLHFGNGTRLTVT.

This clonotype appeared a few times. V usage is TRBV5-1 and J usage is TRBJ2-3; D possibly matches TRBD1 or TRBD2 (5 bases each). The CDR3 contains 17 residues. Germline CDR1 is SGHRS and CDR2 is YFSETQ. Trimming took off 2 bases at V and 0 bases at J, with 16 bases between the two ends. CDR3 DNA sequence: TGCGCCAGCAGCTTCAGACTGGGGGAAACTAGCACAGATACGCAGTATTTT. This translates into CASSFRLGETSTDTQYF.